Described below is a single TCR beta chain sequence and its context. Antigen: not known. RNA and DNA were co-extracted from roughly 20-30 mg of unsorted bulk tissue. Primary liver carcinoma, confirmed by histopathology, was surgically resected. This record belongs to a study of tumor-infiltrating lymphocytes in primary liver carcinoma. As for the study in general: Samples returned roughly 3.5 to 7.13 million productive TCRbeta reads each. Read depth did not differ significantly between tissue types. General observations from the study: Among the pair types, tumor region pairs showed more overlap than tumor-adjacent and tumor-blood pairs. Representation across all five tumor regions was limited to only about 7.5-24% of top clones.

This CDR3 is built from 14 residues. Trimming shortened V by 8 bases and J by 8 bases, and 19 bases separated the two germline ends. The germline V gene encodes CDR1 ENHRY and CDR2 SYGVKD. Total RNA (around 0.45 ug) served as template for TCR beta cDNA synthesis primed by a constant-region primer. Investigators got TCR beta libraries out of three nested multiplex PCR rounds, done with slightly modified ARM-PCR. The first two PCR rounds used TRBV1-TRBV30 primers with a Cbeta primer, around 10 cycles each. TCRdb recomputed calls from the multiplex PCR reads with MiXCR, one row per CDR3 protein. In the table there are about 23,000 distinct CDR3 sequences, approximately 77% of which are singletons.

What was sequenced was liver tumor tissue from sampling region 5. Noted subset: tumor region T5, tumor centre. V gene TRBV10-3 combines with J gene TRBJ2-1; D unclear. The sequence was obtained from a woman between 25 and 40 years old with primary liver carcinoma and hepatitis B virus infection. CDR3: CAIGPTTTRDEQFF. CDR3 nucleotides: TGTGCCATCGGTCCCACGACGACCCGTGATGAGCAGTTCTTC.